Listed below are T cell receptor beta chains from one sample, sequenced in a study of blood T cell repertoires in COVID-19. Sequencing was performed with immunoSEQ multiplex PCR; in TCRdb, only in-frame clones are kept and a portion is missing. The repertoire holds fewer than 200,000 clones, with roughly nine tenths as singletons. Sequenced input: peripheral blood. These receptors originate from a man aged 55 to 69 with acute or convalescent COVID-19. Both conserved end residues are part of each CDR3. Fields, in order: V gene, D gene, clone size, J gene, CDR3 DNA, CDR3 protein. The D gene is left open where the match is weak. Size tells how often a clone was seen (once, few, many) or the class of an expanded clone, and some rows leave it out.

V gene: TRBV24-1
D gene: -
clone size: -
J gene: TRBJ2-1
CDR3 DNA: TGTGCCACCAGTGATTTGGGACTAACAAATGAGCAGTTCTTC
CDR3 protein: CATSDLGLTNEQFF

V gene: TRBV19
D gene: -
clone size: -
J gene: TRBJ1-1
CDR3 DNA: TGTGCCACCCTAGGGAGAAATGAGGGCACTGAAGCTTTCTTT
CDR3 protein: CATLGRNEGTEAFF

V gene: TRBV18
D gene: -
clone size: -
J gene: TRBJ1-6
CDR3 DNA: TGTGCCAGCTCACCAAGGGGGTACCAGGGTTCACCCCTCCACTTT
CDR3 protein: CASSPRGYQGSPLHF

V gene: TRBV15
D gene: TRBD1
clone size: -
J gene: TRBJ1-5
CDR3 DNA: TGTGCCACCAGCAGAGATCCAACAGGGGGCTATCAGCCCCAGCATTTT
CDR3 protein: CATSRDPTGGYQPQHF

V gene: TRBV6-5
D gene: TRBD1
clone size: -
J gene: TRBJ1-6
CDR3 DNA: TGTGCCAGCCGGGACAGGGGGCTCTCACCCCTCCACTTT
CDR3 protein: CASRDRGLSPLHF

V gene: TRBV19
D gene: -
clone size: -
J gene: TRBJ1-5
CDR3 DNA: TGTGCCAGCTCGACAGTGCCTCATCAGCCCCAGCATTTT
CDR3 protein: CASSTVPHQPQHF

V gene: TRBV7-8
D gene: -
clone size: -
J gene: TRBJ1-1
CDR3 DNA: TGTGCCAGCAGCTCGGTCGTTGGGGCAGGTTCGACAGCTTTCTTT
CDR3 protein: CASSSVVGAGSTAFF

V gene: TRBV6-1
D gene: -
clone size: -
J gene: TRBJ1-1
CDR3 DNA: TGTGCCAGCAGTGAACAGATAATGAACACTGAAGCTTTCTTT
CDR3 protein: CASSEQIMNTEAFF

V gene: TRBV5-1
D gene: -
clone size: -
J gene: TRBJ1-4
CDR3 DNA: TGCGCCAGCAGCTCAACAGGGCTCAATGAAAAACTGTTTTTT
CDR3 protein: CASSSTGLNEKLFF

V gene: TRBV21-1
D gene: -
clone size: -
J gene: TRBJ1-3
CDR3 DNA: TGTGCCAGCAGCAAAAATACTGGACAGGGTCCCTCTGGAAACACCATATATTTT
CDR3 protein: CASSKNTGQGPSGNTIYF

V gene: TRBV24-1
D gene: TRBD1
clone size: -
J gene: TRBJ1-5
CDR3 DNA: TGTGCCACCAGTGACAGGGACAGGGAAAGCAATCAGCCCCAGCATTTT
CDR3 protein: CATSDRDRESNQPQHF

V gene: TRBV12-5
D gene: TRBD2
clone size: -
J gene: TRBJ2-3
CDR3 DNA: TGTGCTAGTGGTTTGGTCCTAGCGGGGAGCACAGATACGCAGTATTTT
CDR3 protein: CASGLVLAGSTDTQYF

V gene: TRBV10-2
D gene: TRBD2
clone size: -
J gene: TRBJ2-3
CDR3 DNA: TGCGCCAGCCGGGAGGTTAGACTAGCGTTGGGCACAGATACGCAGTATTTT
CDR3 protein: CASREVRLALGTDTQYF

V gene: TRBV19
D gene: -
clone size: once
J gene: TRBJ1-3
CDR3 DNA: TGTGCCAGTAGTTTCTTCGGGATAACGGGTGGAAACACCATATATTTT
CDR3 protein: CASSFFGITGGNTIYF

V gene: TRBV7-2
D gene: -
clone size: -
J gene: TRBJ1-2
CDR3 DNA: TGTGCCAGCAGCTTAGAAGACAGCCTAGGGTATGGCTACACCTTC
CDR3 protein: CASSLEDSLGYGYTF

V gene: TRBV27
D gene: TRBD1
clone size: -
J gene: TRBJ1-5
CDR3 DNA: TGTGCCAGCAGATACCAGGGGGCGGGCAATCAGCCCCAGCATTTT
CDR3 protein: CASRYQGAGNQPQHF

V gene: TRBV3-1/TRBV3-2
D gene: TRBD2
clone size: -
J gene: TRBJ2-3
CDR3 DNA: TGTGCCAGCAGCCAAGAACGGTTAGCGGGGCGCACAGATACGCAGTATTTT
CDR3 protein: CASSQERLAGRTDTQYF

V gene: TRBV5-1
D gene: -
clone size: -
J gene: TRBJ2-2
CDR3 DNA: TGCGCCAGCAGCCGCGGACAGGGAGGGACCGGGGAGCTGTTTTTT
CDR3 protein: CASSRGQGGTGELFF

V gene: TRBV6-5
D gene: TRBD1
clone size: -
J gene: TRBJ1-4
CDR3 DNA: TGTGCCAGCAGTCAAAACAGGGGCTCTGGGGAAAAACTGTTTTTT
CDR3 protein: CASSQNRGSGEKLFF

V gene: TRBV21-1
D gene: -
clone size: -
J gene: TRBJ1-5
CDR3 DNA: TGTGCCAGCAGCAAAGGCGGCAGGGGGCGGGTTCAGCCCCAGCATTTT
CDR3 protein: CASSKGGRGRVQPQHF

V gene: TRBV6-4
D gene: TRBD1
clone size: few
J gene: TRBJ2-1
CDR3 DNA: TGTGCCAGCGCCGGGACAGTTAACAATGAGCAGTTCTTC
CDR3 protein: CASAGTVNNEQFF

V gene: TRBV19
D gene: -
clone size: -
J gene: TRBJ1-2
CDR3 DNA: TGTGCCAGTAGTCCCGGACAGCGAGCTAACTATGGCTACACCTTC
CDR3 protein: CASSPGQRANYGYTF

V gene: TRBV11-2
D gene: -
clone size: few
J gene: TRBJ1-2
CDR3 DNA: TGTGCCAGCAGCTTAGATCTGGGCAGGCTCTATGGCTACACCTTC
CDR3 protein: CASSLDLGRLYGYTF

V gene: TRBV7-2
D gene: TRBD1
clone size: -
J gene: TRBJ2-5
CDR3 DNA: TGTGCCAGCACCCAGACAGGGGTTACAGAGACCCAGTACTTC
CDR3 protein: CASTQTGVTETQYF

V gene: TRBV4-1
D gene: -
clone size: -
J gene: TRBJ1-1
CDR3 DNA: TGCGCCAGCAGCCAAGTGACAGCGAACACTGAAGCTTTCTTT
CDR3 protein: CASSQVTANTEAFF

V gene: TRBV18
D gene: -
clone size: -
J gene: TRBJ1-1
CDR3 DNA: TGTGCCAGCTCACCATATGACATTACTGAAGCTTTCTTT
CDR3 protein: CASSPYDITEAFF

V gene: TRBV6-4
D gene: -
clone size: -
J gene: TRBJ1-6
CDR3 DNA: TGTGCCAGCAGTGAAGGACAGTCCAATTCACCCCTCCACTTT
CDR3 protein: CASSEGQSNSPLHF

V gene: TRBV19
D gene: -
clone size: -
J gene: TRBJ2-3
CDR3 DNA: TGTGCCAGTCGACCCGGGACAGATACGCAGTATTTT
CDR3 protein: CASRPGTDTQYF

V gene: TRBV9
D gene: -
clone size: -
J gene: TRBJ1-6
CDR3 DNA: TGTGCCAGCAGCGGACGGGTCCATAATTCACCCCTCCACTTT
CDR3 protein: CASSGRVHNSPLHF